A selection of T cell receptor beta chains follows, all from one sample in a study of blood T cells in healthy people across ages. TCRdb itself ran the 5' RACE reads through MiXCR, one entry per CDR3 protein. Found here are roughly 730,000 distinct CDR3 sequences, about 61% of them singletons; the top ten hold more than 25%. The specimen sequenced was blood. These receptor sequences come from a man aged 40-55 years in good health. CDR3s include the opening cysteine and the closing phenylalanine or tryptophan. Each record gives: clone size, V gene, CDR3 length, J gene, D gene, CDR3 DNA, CDR3 protein. The D gene is left open where the match is weak. Not all rows give a size; the values are once, few, many and, for expanded clones, a class.

clone_size: .; v_call: TRBV29-1; cdr3_length: 14; j_call: TRBJ2-7; d_call: TRBD1; cdr3_nt: TGCAGCGGTGGAGTCCAGGGGGTTGTTGGCGAGCAGTACTTC; cdr3_aa: CSGGVQGVVGEQYF
clone_size: .; v_call: TRBV19; cdr3_length: 14; j_call: TRBJ2-7; d_call: .; cdr3_nt: TGTGCCAGTAGCCTAGGAGAGGGAACCTACGAGCAGTACTTC; cdr3_aa: CASSLGEGTYEQYF
clone_size: .; v_call: TRBV5-1; cdr3_length: 14; j_call: TRBJ2-5; d_call: .; cdr3_nt: TGCGCCAGCAGCTTTATGGGTAATGAAGAGACCCGGTACTTC; cdr3_aa: CASSFMGNEETRYF
clone_size: .; v_call: TRBV5-1; cdr3_length: 13; j_call: TRBJ1-1; d_call: TRBD1; cdr3_nt: TGCGCCAGCAGCATGGGACAGGGGACTGAAGCTTTCTTT; cdr3_aa: CASSMGQGTEAFF
clone_size: .; v_call: TRBV10-3; cdr3_length: 12; j_call: TRBJ2-7; d_call: .; cdr3_nt: TGTGCCATCAAGGAGGAGAACTACGAGCAGTACTTC; cdr3_aa: CAIKEENYEQYF
clone_size: few; v_call: TRBV4-1; cdr3_length: 15; j_call: TRBJ2-1; d_call: TRBD1; cdr3_nt: TGCGCCAGCAGCCAAGAAGGGGGCAGCCCCAATGAGCAGTTCTTC; cdr3_aa: CASSQEGGSPNEQFF
clone_size: few; v_call: TRBV5-1; cdr3_length: 16; j_call: TRBJ2-7; d_call: TRBD1; cdr3_nt: TGCGCCAGCAGCTACGATGGGGACAGGGTCTCCTACGAGCAGTACTTC; cdr3_aa: CASSYDGDRVSYEQYF
clone_size: .; v_call: TRBV27; cdr3_length: 15; j_call: TRBJ1-1; d_call: TRBD1; cdr3_nt: TGTGCCAGCAGAGGACAGGGGTTGGTGAACACTGAAGCTTTCTTT; cdr3_aa: CASRGQGLVNTEAFF
clone_size: .; v_call: TRBV28; cdr3_length: 15; j_call: TRBJ2-3; d_call: .; cdr3_nt: TGTGCCAGCAGTTTAAGAACAGGGAGCGGAGATACGCAGTATTTT; cdr3_aa: CASSLRTGSGDTQYF
clone_size: .; v_call: TRBV11-2; cdr3_length: 14; j_call: TRBJ2-1; d_call: .; cdr3_nt: TGTGCCAGCAGCTCGATAACCGATTACAATGAGCAGTTCTTC; cdr3_aa: CASSSITDYNEQFF
clone_size: .; v_call: TRBV21-1; cdr3_length: 18; j_call: TRBJ2-5; d_call: .; cdr3_nt: .; cdr3_aa: CASSKVVVFASGTYEQYF
clone_size: .; v_call: TRBV5-1; cdr3_length: 13; j_call: TRBJ2-3; d_call: .; cdr3_nt: TGCGCCAGCAGGGATGAGATCACAGATACGCAGTATTTT; cdr3_aa: CASRDEITDTQYF
clone_size: .; v_call: TRBV21-1; cdr3_length: 16; j_call: TRBJ2-7; d_call: .; cdr3_nt: TGTGCCAGCAGCAGGCTAATTGGACAGTCTCCCTACGAGCAGTACTTC; cdr3_aa: CASSRLIGQSPYEQYF
clone_size: .; v_call: TRBV3-1; cdr3_length: 15; j_call: TRBJ1-2; d_call: .; cdr3_nt: TGTGCCAGCAGCCAAGATAGAACTCGTAACTATGGCTACACCTTC; cdr3_aa: CASSQDRTRNYGYTF
clone_size: .; v_call: TRBV11-3; cdr3_length: 14; j_call: TRBJ2-5; d_call: TRBD1; cdr3_nt: TGTGCCAGCAGCTGGGGACAGCAGGGAGAGACCCAGTACTTC; cdr3_aa: CASSWGQQGETQYF